The sequence of this T cell receptor beta chain was determined in a study of human versus mouse CDR3 diversity and MHC coevolution. As for the study in general: Each sample yielded roughly 5.5 x 10^6 to 1.8 x 10^7 valid reads.

V was pared by 7 bases and J by 2 bases, with 16 bases between. CDR1 is SGHDT and CDR2 is YYEEEE in the germline V gene. There are 14 residues in the CDR3. TCRdb's copy holds only in-frame clones and misses some; the assay was immunoSEQ multiplex PCR. The sample includes tens of thousands of clones, 90% to 95% of them seen just once. The V gene is TRBV5-6, the J gene TRBJ2-7; D may be TRBD1 (5 bases). This receptor was identified in a person aged 30-69 years in good health. The material sequenced was naive CD4+ T cells from blood. Subset specified: CD45RO-negative CD62L-positive naive CD4 T cells. The CDR3 nucleotides read TGTGCCAGCCGTGACAGTTTAGGCCCCTACGAGCAGTACTTC. Amino acids: CASRDSLGPYEQYF.